This T cell receptor (beta chain) came from a study of blood T cell repertoires in COVID-19 (dated by TCRdb to about 2020). Regarding the study in general: Samples covering the acute and convalescent phases of COVID-19 were provided by collaborators in the United States, Italy and Spain. Where available, HLA class I and class II types were taken from metadata supplied by the sample provider and were not determined by assay-based typing. A de-identified subject ID, COVID-19 status, age in years and sex were almost always included in the sample metadata. The material from the prospective study consisted of cDNA or gDNA derived from T cells, B-cell-depleted T cells, or PBMCs. Subjects who had been exposed to COVID-19, were actively infected with it, or had recovered from it provided the deeply sampled blood TCRbeta repertoires that made up the dataset. Samples came from the ongoing ImmuneRACE study (first 160 participants) plus 1,254 subjects from 6 global collaborators. The repertoires were made available in a free public database intended to serve as a resource for research on the immune response to SARS-CoV-2.

The collaborating institutions used their own protocols to collect whole blood in K2EDTA tubes. For TCRbeta analysis, collaborators shipped samples as frozen whole blood, isolated PBMCs, or DNA extracted from either of those sample types. TCRbeta CDR3 regions were amplified from genomic DNA using the immunoSEQ Assay, a bias-controlled multiplex PCR. Under the source paper's analysis protocol: Within the assay, amplification of reference gene primers was used to estimate how many nucleated cells each sample contained. Sequence reads were collapsed and filtered to measure the absolute abundance of every unique TCRbeta CDR3 rearrangement. For each sample, productive Simpson clonality was calculated by taking the square root of Simpson's diversity index across productive rearrangements. TCRdb mirrors the immuneACCESS table, restricted to in-frame sequences. Some clones are absent from its copies; in checked studies, under half trace to an unresolved V gene, and the reason for the others is unknown. Clone size and V and J calls were adopted from that table, with D and trimming inferred from the DNA. This sample has some 63,000 clones in its table, and around 85% of those were observed once. The ten largest clones add up to 15% to 20% of the sample.

Of note for this clone: Its antigen specificity is not known. Qualities for individual bases were not recorded, and no much larger clone is one base off.

Trimming costs V 5 bases and J 5 bases, and their ends lie 13 bases apart. Including cysteine and phenylalanine, the CDR3 has 14 amino acids. Only the CDR3 DNA is retained, 42 bases long and in frame from the first base. The germline V gene yields SGHAT for CDR1 and FQNNGV for CDR2. What the research found in general, with its limitations: Clinical and demographic metadata were provided uncurated, with the amount varying by source and participant.

Sample: peripheral blood. This sequence originates from a human donor in a cohort sampled during active COVID-19. The V and J segments used are TRBV11-2 and TRBJ2-1, with no confident D gene call. The DNA sequence reads TGTGCCAGCAGCCCCGCGCTACTTAACAATGAGCAGTTCTTC. This yields the protein CASSPALLNNEQFF.